These T cell receptor beta chains were read from a single sample in a study of cytomegalovirus exposure and HLA in healthy donors. The protocol was immunoSEQ multiplex PCR, while the TCRdb copy is restricted to in-frame clones and leaves out a portion. Among some 200,000 clones listed, approximately 90% were seen once. The specimen sequenced was PBMCs. These receptor sequences come from a woman under 30 in good health and CMV-seronegative. Each CDR3 is given with its conserved first and last residue. The D gene is left open where the match is weak. The size of a clone is reported for some rows only, either as once, few or many, or as a class for expanded clones.

D: TRBD1
J: TRBJ1-1
size: NA
V: TRBV27
DNA: TGTGCCAGCAGGGACAGGGGGACTGAAGCTTTCTTT
CDR3: CASRDRGTEAFF

D: NA
J: TRBJ2-3
size: NA
V: TRBV19
DNA: TGTGCCAGTAGTATAGTAGGGGGGGTCGCAGATACGCAGTATTTT
CDR3: CASSIVGGVADTQYF

D: TRBD1
J: TRBJ1-2
size: NA
V: TRBV19
DNA: TGTGCCAGTAGTACAGGGGGTTTTGGCTACACCTTC
CDR3: CASSTGGFGYTF

D: NA
J: TRBJ1-6
size: NA
V: TRBV10-2
DNA: TGCGCCAGCAGTGGGACAAATAATTCACCCCTCCACTTT
CDR3: CASSGTNNSPLHF

D: TRBD1
J: TRBJ1-4
size: few
V: TRBV2
DNA: TGTGCCAGCAGGGGGACAGGGGGCGCAGGGAAACTGTTTTTT
CDR3: CASRGTGGAGKLFF

D: TRBD1
J: TRBJ1-1
size: NA
V: TRBV19
DNA: TGTGCCAGTAGTACATTTGTTGGACAGGGGTCAGGAGCTTTCTTT
CDR3: CASSTFVGQGSGAFF

D: TRBD1
J: TRBJ1-2
size: NA
V: TRBV10-1
DNA: TGCGCCAGCAGTCGAGACAGGGGAGTTGGTTCATCTGGCTACACCTTC
CDR3: CASSRDRGVGSSGYTF

D: NA
J: TRBJ1-5
size: NA
V: TRBV18
DNA: TGTGCCAGCTCACCAGCAGGATTTAGCAATCAGCCCCAGCATTTT
CDR3: CASSPAGFSNQPQHF

D: NA
J: TRBJ2-7
size: NA
V: TRBV7-9
DNA: TGTGCCAGCAGGAACTCATACGAGCAGTACTTC
CDR3: CASRNSYEQYF

D: TRBD1
J: TRBJ2-3
size: once
V: TRBV6-5
DNA: TGTGCCAGCAGGAGGCAGGGGGCCACAGATACGCAGTATTTT
CDR3: CASRRQGATDTQYF

D: TRBD1
J: TRBJ2-5
size: NA
V: TRBV7-2
DNA: TGTGCCAGCAGCTCGGGACAGCCCGGGGAGACCCAGTACTTC
CDR3: CASSSGQPGETQYF

D: NA
J: TRBJ2-3
size: NA
V: TRBV10-1
DNA: TGCGCCAGCAGTGGGGCGGGGGCCCACACAGATACGCAGTATTTT
CDR3: CASSGAGAHTDTQYF

D: NA
J: TRBJ1-1
size: few
V: TRBV6-1
DNA: TGTGCCAGCAGTGAATATAACCGGGACAAACGGGCTTTCTTT
CDR3: CASSEYNRDKRAFF

D: TRBD1
J: TRBJ1-1
size: NA
V: TRBV5-6
DNA: TGTGCCAGCAGCAGGGGGACAGCGAACACTGAAGCTTTCTTT
CDR3: CASSRGTANTEAFF

D: TRBD1
J: TRBJ2-7
size: NA
V: TRBV6-1
DNA: TGTGCCAGCAGGGAGGACAGGGTAGGTAACGAGCAGTACTTC
CDR3: CASREDRVGNEQYF

D: TRBD1
J: TRBJ2-5
size: NA
V: TRBV5-1
DNA: TGCGCCAGCAGCGTCCAGGGGGCGAAGAAACGACAAGAGACCCAGTACTTC
CDR3: CASSVQGAKKRQETQYF

D: TRBD2
J: TRBJ2-1
size: NA
V: TRBV30
DNA: TGTGCCTGGAGGGGCGGTCGTACGGGAGGTGAGCAGTTCTTC
CDR3: CAWRGGRTGGEQFF

D: TRBD2
J: TRBJ2-5
size: NA
V: TRBV4-2
DNA: TGTGCCAGCAGCCAAGAGGTACAACTGGGACTAGCGGGAGGGGAGACCCAGTACTTC
CDR3: CASSQEVQLGLAGGETQYF

D: NA
J: TRBJ2-3
size: NA
V: TRBV5-6
DNA: TGTGCCAGCAGCTTGCGGGATACGCAGTATTTT
CDR3: CASSLRDTQYF

D: NA
J: TRBJ1-2
size: NA
V: TRBV30
DNA: TGTGCCTGGAGTGCCTTGACAGGTTTCGGGTATGGCTACACCTTC
CDR3: CAWSALTGFGYGYTF

D: NA
J: TRBJ1-5
size: NA
V: TRBV7-2
DNA: TGTGCCAGCAGCCCCAGGACAGGCAATCAGCCCCAGCATTTT
CDR3: CASSPRTGNQPQHF

D: NA
J: TRBJ2-7
size: NA
V: TRBV15
DNA: TGTGCCACCAGCTCCCCCCAGGACAGAAGGTTCGAGCAGTACTTC
CDR3: CATSSPQDRRFEQYF

D: TRBD1
J: TRBJ1-1
size: once
V: TRBV2
DNA: TGTGCCAGCAAAGGGACAGGGAGGGGTACTGAAGCTTTCTTT
CDR3: CASKGTGRGTEAFF

D: TRBD1
J: TRBJ1-1
size: NA
V: TRBV5-1
DNA: TGCGCCAGCAGCTTGAAGAGACAGGGTCGATGGACTGAAGCTTTCTTT
CDR3: CASSLKRQGRWTEAFF

D: TRBD2
J: TRBJ2-1
size: NA
V: TRBV6-4
DNA: TGTGCCAGCAGTGCCAGCGGGAGTGTTGAGCAGTTCTTC
CDR3: CASSASGSVEQFF

D: TRBD2
J: TRBJ2-1
size: few
V: TRBV30
DNA: TGTGCCTGGAGTTGGTCTAGCGGGATTGAGCAGTTCTTC
CDR3: CAWSWSSGIEQFF

D: NA
J: TRBJ2-2
size: NA
V: TRBV11-3
DNA: TGTGCCAGCACCTTACCCGGGACAACTAACACCGGGGAGCTGTTTTTT
CDR3: CASTLPGTTNTGELFF

D: TRBD2
J: TRBJ2-1
size: NA
V: TRBV10-1
DNA: TGCGCCAGCAGTGAGTCGGGACTAGCGGGAGGGAGTGAGCAGTTCTTC
CDR3: CASSESGLAGGSEQFF

D: NA
J: TRBJ1-2
size: NA
V: TRBV7-9
DNA: TGTGCCAGCAGCTTCAGGGATGGCTACACCTTC
CDR3: CASSFRDGYTF

D: NA
J: TRBJ1-1
size: NA
V: TRBV19
DNA: TGTGCCAGTAGTATAAAGCAGGGTGGAAACACTGAAGCTTTCTTT
CDR3: CASSIKQGGNTEAFF

D: NA
J: TRBJ2-6
size: NA
V: TRBV6-5
DNA: TGTGCCAGCAGTTACCTTCCAGGATCTGGGGCCAACGTCCTGACTTTC
CDR3: CASSYLPGSGANVLTF

D: TRBD2
J: TRBJ2-7
size: NA
V: TRBV6-1
DNA: TGTGCCAGCAGTGAAGTGGATAGCGGGAGTTGGGAGCAGTACTTC
CDR3: CASSEVDSGSWEQYF

D: NA
J: TRBJ2-7
size: NA
V: TRBV18
DNA: TGTGCCAGCTCACCTCTCGGACAGTACTACGAGCAGTACTTC
CDR3: CASSPLGQYYEQYF

D: TRBD2
J: TRBJ2-5
size: NA
V: TRBV4-1
DNA: TGCGCCAGCAGCCAAGCCAAAGCGGGGGGGCTGGAGACCCAGTACTTC
CDR3: CASSQAKAGGLETQYF

D: NA
J: TRBJ1-3
size: once
V: TRBV9
DNA: TGTGCCAGCAGCGCCGGCGGGGGGGCTGGAAACACCATATATTTT
CDR3: CASSAGGGAGNTIYF

D: NA
J: TRBJ2-3
size: NA
V: TRBV2
DNA: TGTGCCAGCGGTGAGCAGCGCAGCACAGATACGCAGTATTTT
CDR3: CASGEQRSTDTQYF

D: NA
J: TRBJ2-5
size: NA
V: TRBV7-2
DNA: TGTGCCAGCAGCTTAGGGGGCCCGGAGACCCAGTACTTC
CDR3: CASSLGGPETQYF

D: NA
J: TRBJ2-1
size: NA
V: TRBV4-1
DNA: TGCGCCAGCAGCCAAGCTACTAGTATTCCCCTCATCTTC
CDR3: CASSQATSIPLIF

D: TRBD1
J: TRBJ1-2
size: NA
V: TRBV7-2
DNA: TGTGCCAGCAGCTTAATTTCGACAGGGGGCAGGGGAGGCTACACCTTC
CDR3: CASSLISTGGRGGYTF

D: NA
J: TRBJ2-1
size: NA
V: TRBV18
DNA: TGTGCCAGCTCAGCACTTGGTCAAGCCAAAAATGAGCAGTTCTTC
CDR3: CASSALGQAKNEQFF

D: NA
J: TRBJ1-2
size: few
V: TRBV18
DNA: TGTGCCAGCTCACCGGGGACAAGCTATGGCTACACCTTC
CDR3: CASSPGTSYGYTF

D: NA
J: TRBJ1-4
size: NA
V: TRBV27
DNA: TGTGCCAGCAGCCCGGTTTTAGTTAGGGGTCTAAATGAAAAACTGTTTTTT
CDR3: CASSPVLVRGLNEKLFF

D: NA
J: TRBJ1-2
size: few
V: TRBV11-2
DNA: TGTGCCAGCAGCTTAGATCAAACACGCGGGGGACCTAACTATGGCTACACCTTC
CDR3: CASSLDQTRGGPNYGYTF

D: TRBD2
J: TRBJ2-1
size: NA
V: TRBV7-2
DNA: TGTGCCAGCAGCTCGACTAGCGGGGGGATCAATGAGCAGTTCTTC
CDR3: CASSSTSGGINEQFF

D: TRBD2
J: TRBJ2-1
size: NA
V: TRBV27
DNA: TGTGCCAGCAGGGGCGGGGGGGCCTACAATGAGCAGTTCTTC
CDR3: CASRGGGAYNEQFF

D: TRBD1
J: TRBJ2-3
size: NA
V: TRBV18
DNA: TGTGCCAGCTCAGATGGACAGGGAGCAGATACGCAGTATTTT
CDR3: CASSDGQGADTQYF

D: TRBD1
J: TRBJ1-2
size: NA
V: TRBV5-1
DNA: TGCGCCAGCAGCATACCGGGACAGGGGGACTATGGCTACACCTTC
CDR3: CASSIPGQGDYGYTF

D: NA
J: TRBJ2-7
size: NA
V: TRBV5-6
DNA: TGTGCCAGCAGCTTGGGAGGGGGGGCTTCATCCTACGAGCAGTACTTC
CDR3: CASSLGGGASSYEQYF

D: TRBD2
J: TRBJ2-7
size: once
V: TRBV27
DNA: TGTGCCAGCAGTTTTGGGGGGGGAAGCGACGAGCAGTACTTC
CDR3: CASSFGGGSDEQYF

D: NA
J: TRBJ2-7
size: once
V: TRBV6-6
DNA: TGTGCCAGCAACAACCAGGTTGGCTACGAGCAGTACTTC
CDR3: CASNNQVGYEQYF

D: NA
J: TRBJ2-1
size: once
V: TRBV27
DNA: TGTGCCAGCAGTCACAGGGCGCCCAATGAGCAGTTCTTC
CDR3: CASSHRAPNEQFF

D: TRBD2
J: TRBJ2-1
size: NA
V: TRBV10-1
DNA: TGCGCCAGCAGTGATTGGACTAGCGGTTACAATGAGCAGTTCTTC
CDR3: CASSDWTSGYNEQFF

D: NA
J: TRBJ1-2
size: once
V: TRBV9
DNA: TGTGCCAGCAGCGCCGCCGCAGGGACTCACTATGGCTACACCTTC
CDR3: CASSAAAGTHYGYTF

D: NA
J: TRBJ2-7
size: NA
V: TRBV7-8
DNA: TGTGCCAGCAGCTTAGCGGAGATCTACGAGCAGTACTTC
CDR3: CASSLAEIYEQYF

D: TRBD1
J: TRBJ2-5
size: NA
V: TRBV15
DNA: TGTGCCACCAGCAGAGTGGGAATAGGGGGCGCGGGTCCCCAGTACTTC
CDR3: CATSRVGIGGAGPQYF